Below, 9 T cell receptor beta chains from the same sample are listed, as sequenced in a study of T-cell memory formation after mild COVID-19. TCRdb used MiXCR to reprocess the 5' RACE reads, holding one entry per CDR3 protein. The sample shows some 300,000 distinct CDR3 sequences, around a fifth of them seen only once. The sample taken for sequencing was PBMCs or a T cell subset sorted from them (not recorded which). Every receptor here comes from a man between 18 and 35 years old who had mild COVID-19 (a few samples of this study predate the infection). Cell type and time point are not known.

The J gene is TRBJ2-5, the V gene TRBV5-6, with D unresolved. From germline, CDR1 is SGHDT and CDR2 YYEEEE. Trimming took 3 bases from V and 4 from J, leaving 19 bases between them. This CDR3 spans 16 amino acids. The CDR3 sequence: CASSSIIDRLGETQYF. CDR3 coding DNA: TGTGCCAGCAGCTCGATAATAGACCGGCTGGGAGAGACCCAGTACTTC. The full variable domain, completed using reference TRBV5-6 and TRBJ2-5, is DAGVTQSPTHLIKTRGQQVTLRCSPKSGHDTVSWYQQALGQGPQFIFQYYEEEERQRGNFPDRFSGHQFPNYSSELNVNALLLGDSALYLCASSSIIDRLGETQYFGPGTRLLVL.

The gene calls are TRBV10-3 and TRBJ1-2; 8 nucleotides agree with TRBD1. From germline, CDR1 is ENHRY and CDR2 SYGVKD. The CDR3 length is 13 residues. The ends lost 4 bases at V and 3 bases at J; junction bases unmatched: 1. In DNA, the CDR3 is TGTGCCATCAGTGGGGGACAGGACTATGGCTACACCTTC. Translation gives CAISGGQDYGYTF.

This clonotype was detected only a few times. This chain connects TRBV6-6 to TRBJ1-5; D gene uncertain. V was cut by 6 bases and J by 0 bases, with 15 bases left in between. Germline V gene data show CDR1 as MNHNY and CDR2 as SVGAGI (reference sequence). This CDR3 is 16 amino acids long. The CDR3 nucleotides read TGTGCCAGCAGCCGACGGGAGACGGATAGCAATCAGCCCCAGCATTTT. This codes for CASSRRETDSNQPQHF.

This clonotype came up a few times. An end of the junction does not agree with germline; a read error may underlie this. The chain couples TRBV6-2 or TRBV6-3 to TRBJ1-5, with D unresolved. Looked up from germline, CDR1 is MNHEY and CDR2 is SVGEGT. The CDR3 totals 11 residues. CDR3 nucleotides: TGTGCCAGCAGTAATTACTCCGGGCATCCATTT. Protein product: CASSNYSGHPF.

There are a few counts of this clonotype. V usage is TRBV20-1 and J usage is TRBJ1-1; D is perhaps TRBD1 (6 bases). CDR1 DFQATT and CDR2 SNEGSKA come from the germline V gene (reference sequence). V lost 0 bases and J 5 bases, leaving 22 bases between the germline ends. This CDR3 is built from 17 residues. The chain's CDR3 is CSARDQGSASWHTEAFF. In DNA form, the CDR3 reads TGCAGTGCTAGAGATCAGGGGTCAGCCTCCTGGCATACTGAAGCTTTCTTT.

This chain links TRBV7-2 with TRBJ1-2; D might be TRBD1 (5 bases). The CDR3 has 13 amino acids. Germline V lookup: CDR1 SGHTA, CDR2 FQGNSA. V lost 9 bases and J 3 bases, leaving 14 bases between the germline ends. The DNA of the CDR3 is TGTGCCAGTGGGGAGGGCAGGGACTATGGCTACACCTTC. This codes for CASGEGRDYGYTF.

There are many counts of this clonotype. The genes are TRBV7-9 and TRBJ2-7, with D hard to call. The CDR3 loop spans 13 amino acids. Germline CDR1 reads SEHNR; CDR2 reads FQNEAQ (reference sequence). Deletions cut 1 base from V and 3 bases from J, with 7 bases between. The CDR3, as DNA: TGTGCCAGCAGCTTAGAACGGAGCTACGAGCAGTACTTC. Its protein is CASSLERSYEQYF. The full variable domain, completed using reference TRBV7-9 and TRBJ2-7, is DTGVSQNPRHKITKRGQNVTFRCDPISEHNRLYWYRQTLGQGPEFLTYFQNEAQLEKSRLLSDRFSAERPKGSFSTLEIQRTEQGDSAMYLCASSLERSYEQYFGPGTRLTVT.

This clonotype turned up a few times. CDR3 residues: CASSRGAAIQETQYF. The CDR3 nucleotides are TGTGCCAGCTCACGGGGAGCCGCGATCCAAGAGACCCAGTACTTC. The chain uses TRBV18 and TRBJ2-5; tentatively, D is TRBD2 (5 bases). Germline values: CDR1 KGHSH, CDR2 LQKENI. The CDR3 is made up of 15 amino acids. Between the trimmed V and J ends, which lost 4 bases and 1 base, there was a span of 13 bases.

V is TRBV5-1 and J is TRBJ1-2; D is ambiguous. This CDR3 contains 14 residues. Germline CDR1 reads SGHRS; CDR2 reads YFSETQ. V lost 4 bases to trimming and J lost 3 bases, with 13 bases between them. The CDR3 DNA sequence: TGCGCCAGCAGCCATAGTGCTGGCGACTATGGCTACACCTTC. Translated: CASSHSAGDYGYTF. The whole variable domain, filled in from reference TRBV5-1 and TRBJ1-2, reads KAGVTQTPRYLIKTRGQQVTLSCSPISGHRSVSWYQQTPGQGLQFLFEYFSETQRNKGNFPGRFSGRQFSNSRSEMNVSTLELGDSALYLCASSHSAGDYGYTFGSGTRLTVV.